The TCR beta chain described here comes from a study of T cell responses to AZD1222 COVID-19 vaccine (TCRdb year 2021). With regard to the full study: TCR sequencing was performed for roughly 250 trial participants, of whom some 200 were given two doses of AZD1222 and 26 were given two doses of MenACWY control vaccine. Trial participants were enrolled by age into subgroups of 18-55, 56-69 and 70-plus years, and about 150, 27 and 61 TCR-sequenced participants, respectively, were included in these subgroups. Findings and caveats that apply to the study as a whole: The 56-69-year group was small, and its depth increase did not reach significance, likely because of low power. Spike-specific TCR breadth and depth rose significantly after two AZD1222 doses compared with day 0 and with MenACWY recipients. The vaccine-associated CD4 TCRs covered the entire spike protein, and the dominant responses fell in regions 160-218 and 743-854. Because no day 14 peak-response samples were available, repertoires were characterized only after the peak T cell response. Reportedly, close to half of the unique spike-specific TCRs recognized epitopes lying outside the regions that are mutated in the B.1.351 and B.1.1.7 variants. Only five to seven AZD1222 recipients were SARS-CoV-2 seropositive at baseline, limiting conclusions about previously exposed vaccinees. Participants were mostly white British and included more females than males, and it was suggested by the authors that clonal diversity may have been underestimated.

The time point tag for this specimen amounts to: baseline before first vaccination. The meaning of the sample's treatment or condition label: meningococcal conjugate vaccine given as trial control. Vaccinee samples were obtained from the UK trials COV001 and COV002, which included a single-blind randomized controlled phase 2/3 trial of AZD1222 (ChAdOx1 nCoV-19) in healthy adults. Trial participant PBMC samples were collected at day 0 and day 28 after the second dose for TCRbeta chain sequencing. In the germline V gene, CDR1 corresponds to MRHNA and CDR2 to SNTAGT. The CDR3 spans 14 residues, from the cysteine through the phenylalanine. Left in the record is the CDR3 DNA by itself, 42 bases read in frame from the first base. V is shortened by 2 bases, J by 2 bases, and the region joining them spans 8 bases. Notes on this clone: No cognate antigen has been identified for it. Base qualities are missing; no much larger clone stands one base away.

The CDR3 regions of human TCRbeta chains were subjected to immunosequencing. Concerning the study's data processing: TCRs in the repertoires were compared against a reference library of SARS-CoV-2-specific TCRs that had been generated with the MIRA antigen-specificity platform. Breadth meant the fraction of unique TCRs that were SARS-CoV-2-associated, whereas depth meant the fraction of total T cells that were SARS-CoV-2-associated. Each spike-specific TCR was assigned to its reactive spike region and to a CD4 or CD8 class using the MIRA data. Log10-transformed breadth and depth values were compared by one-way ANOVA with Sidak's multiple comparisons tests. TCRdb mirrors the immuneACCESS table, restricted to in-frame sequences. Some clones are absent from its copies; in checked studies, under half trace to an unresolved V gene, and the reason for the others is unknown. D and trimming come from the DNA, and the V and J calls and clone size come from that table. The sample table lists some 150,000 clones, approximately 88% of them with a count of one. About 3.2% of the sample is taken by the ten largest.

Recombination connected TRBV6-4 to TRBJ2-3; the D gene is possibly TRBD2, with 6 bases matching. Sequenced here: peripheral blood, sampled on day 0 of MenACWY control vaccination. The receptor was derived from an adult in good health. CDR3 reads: CASSDAGTTDTQYF. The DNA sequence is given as TGTGCCAGCAGTGACGCGGGAACCACAGATACGCAGTATTTT.